This T cell receptor beta chain was retrieved from a study of T cell repertoires in cytomegalovirus infection. Across the whole study: CMV infection plus the matching HLA type was flagged by public TCR beta signatures.

TCRdb reanalysed the reads using MiXCR and keeps one entry per CDR3 protein. The sample includes roughly 280,000 distinct CDR3 sequences, approximately 14% seen only once; the top ten take around 8.1%. Comments on this clonotype: Antigen unknown.

Findings and caveats of the study: There were carriers of CMV plus the relevant HLA, and cumulative public TCR beta family frequency identified them.

This CDR3 comprises 14 residues. The germline gives CDR1 SQVTM, CDR2 ANQGSEA. V shed 7 bases and J shed 7 bases, with 20 bases lying between them. The chain recombines TRBV29-1 with TRBJ1-3, with unresolved D. The TCR sequence derives from a human donor in good health (CMV status not recorded). Some clones in this sample may be carry-over from other donors' samples. Sequences were obtained from PBMCs. The CDR3 is CSALRAGSPNTIYF. CDR3 nucleotides: TGCAGCGCCCTCCGGGCAGGTTCTCCGAACACCATATATTTT.